This T cell receptor beta chain was recovered during a study of blood T cell repertoires in COVID-19. The V gene's germline CDR1 is MNHEY and CDR2 SVGAGI. V lost 7 bases and J lost 11; bases outside the gene matches: 7. The length of the CDR3 is 11 residues. Original handling: Estimation of nucleated cell counts relied on the amplification of reference gene primers. Only in-frame clones appear in the TCRdb table, and some are missing; sequencing was by immunoSEQ multiplex PCR. V and J calls and clone size come straight from that table; D and trimming were deduced from the DNA. The repertoire includes about 290,000 clones, under 90% of them detected once, and about 0.94% sits in the top ten.

The sequence was obtained from a woman in her 40s who had recovered from COVID-19. The chain is built from TRBV6-5 and TRBJ1-1; 7 bases map to TRBD1. The sequenced sample was peripheral blood. The CDR3 coding sequence is TGTGCCAGCATCGGACAGGTCGGCGCTTTCTTT. Protein: CASIGQVGAFF.